Described below is a single T cell receptor (beta chain) sequence and its context. This entry is derived from a study of cytomegalovirus exposure and HLA in healthy donors. Study-level background: Earlier results showed roughly 120 million unique TCR beta sequences derived from roughly 200 million T cells.

Germline V gene data show CDR1 as LNHDA and CDR2 as SQIVND (reference sequence). The germline V and J ends were trimmed by 6 bases and 6 bases, with 12 bases remaining between them. The CDR3 runs 12 residues. Researchers ran the PCR with 60 Vbeta and 13 Jbeta primers. TCRdb's copy holds only in-frame clones and misses some; the assay was immunoSEQ multiplex PCR. This sample has some 110,000 clones; approximately 67% occur once, and the top ten carry 1.5% to 1.7%. The donors gave bone marrow, and they were healthy. Specimen: PBMCs. The clonotype was recovered from a man between 18 and 29 years old in good health and CMV-seronegative. The chain combines TRBV19 with TRBJ2-7; D unclear. The CDR3 sequence: CASSPGGAEQYF. CDR3 DNA: TGTGCCAGTAGCCCGGGTGGCGCCGAGCAGTACTTC.